Given below is one T cell receptor beta chain in context. The antigen is unknown. The data derive from a study of CD8 T cells in ankylosing spondylitis. Study results and limitations: Peripheral blood held disease-linked clones only at relatively low frequency, and these were CD8+. A subset of motif variants has previously been described in the synovial fluid and blood of reactive arthritis. Matched synovial fluid from ankylosing spondylitis patients was reported to be enriched for disease-linked clones.

The V and J ends lost 6 bases and 1 base, in that order; junction bases with no gene match: 5. The CDR3 extends over 15 amino acids. Germline-derived CDR1 and CDR2 are LNHDA and SQIVND (reference sequence). By quantitative 5'-RACE with molecular barcodes, the TCR beta libraries were made. In TCRdb, the 5' RACE reads were re-called with MiXCR into one record per CDR3 protein. The sample comprises around 250,000 distinct CDR3 sequences, over 8.5% of which are singletons, and under 8% rests with the top ten. The specimen sequenced was blood, either unsorted or a sorted T cell fraction (not recorded which). The chain recombines TRBV19 with TRBJ2-1; TRBD1 aligns across 8 bases. This receptor was taken from a male donor with ankylosing spondylitis or in good health (not recorded which). This CDR3 is CASSKDRDSYNEQFF. DNA for the CDR3: TGTGCCAGTAGCAAGGACAGGGATTCCTACAATGAGCAGTTCTTC.